This T cell receptor beta chain comes out of a study of CD8 T cells in Susac syndrome. Definite or probable Susac syndrome was diagnosed using recently defined diagnostic criteria. Losses at the gene ends were 0 bases for V and 5 bases for J; bases not matched to a gene: 2. This CDR3 region has 14 residues. Germline V CDR1 and CDR2: SGHTA, FQGNSA. With random hexamers, reverse transcription was performed on roughly 0.45 to 1 ug of RNA. TCRdb reanalysed the immunoSEQ multiplex PCR reads using MiXCR and keeps one entry per CDR3 protein. Among 95,000 to 150,000 distinct CDR3 sequences listed, just under 95% were seen once.

The origin of this receptor is a human donor with Susac syndrome. The material sequenced was CD8+ T cells from PBMCs. V gene TRBV7-2 combines with J gene TRBJ2-7; TRBD1 matches at 9 bases. CDR3: CASSLAQGANEQYF. In nucleotides, the CDR3 is TGTGCCAGCAGCTTAGCACAGGGGGCGAACGAGCAGTACTTC.